Below, one TCR beta chain is given with its context. The sample comes from a study of T cell changes during pregnancy in multiple sclerosis. Clones were read by immunoSEQ multiplex PCR, and TCRdb kept only the in-frame ones, dropping some. This sample has some 60,000 clones; roughly nine tenths occur once, and the top ten carry around 2.3%. CDR1 and CDR2 (germline): SGHAT, FQDESV (reference sequence). Trimming removed 4 bases from V and 8 bases from J, with 14 bases in between. The CDR3 contains 14 residues. The material sequenced was peripheral blood, taken in the first trimester of pregnancy. The receptor was isolated from a female donor in good health, enrolled as a control in a pregnancy study. This chain connects TRBV11-1 to TRBJ1-4; no reliable D call. The CDR3 loop reads CASSSMGQQEKLFF. As DNA, the CDR3 is TGTGCCAGCAGCTCAATGGGCCAGCAGGAAAAACTGTTTTTT.